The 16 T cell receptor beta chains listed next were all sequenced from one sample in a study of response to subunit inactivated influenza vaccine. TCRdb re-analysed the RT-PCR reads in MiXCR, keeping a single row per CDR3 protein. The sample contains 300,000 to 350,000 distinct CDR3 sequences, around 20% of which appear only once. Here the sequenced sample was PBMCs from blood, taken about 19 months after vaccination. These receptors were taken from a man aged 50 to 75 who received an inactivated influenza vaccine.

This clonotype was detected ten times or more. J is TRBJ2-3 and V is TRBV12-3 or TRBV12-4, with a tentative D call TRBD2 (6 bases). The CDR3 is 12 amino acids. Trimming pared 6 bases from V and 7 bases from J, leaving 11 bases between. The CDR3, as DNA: TGTGCCAGCAGGCCGGGACTCTATACGCAGTATTTT. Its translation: CASRPGLYTQYF.

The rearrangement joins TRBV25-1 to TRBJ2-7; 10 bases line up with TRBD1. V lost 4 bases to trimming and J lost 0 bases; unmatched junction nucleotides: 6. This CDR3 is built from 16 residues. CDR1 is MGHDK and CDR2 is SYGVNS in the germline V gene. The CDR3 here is CASSGTGQGISYEQYF. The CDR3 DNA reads TGTGCCAGCAGTGGGACGGGACAGGGGATCTCCTACGAGCAGTACTTC.

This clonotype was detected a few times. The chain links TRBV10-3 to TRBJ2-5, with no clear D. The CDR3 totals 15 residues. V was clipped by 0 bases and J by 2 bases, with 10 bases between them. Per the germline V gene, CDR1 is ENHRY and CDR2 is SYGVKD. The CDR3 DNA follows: TGTGCCATCAGTGAGTCGAAGACATCACAAGAGACCCAGTACTTC. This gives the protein CAISESKTSQETQYF.

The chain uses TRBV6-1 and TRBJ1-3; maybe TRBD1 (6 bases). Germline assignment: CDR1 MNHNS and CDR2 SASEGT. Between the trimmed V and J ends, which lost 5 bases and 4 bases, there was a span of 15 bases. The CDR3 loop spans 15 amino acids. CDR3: CASSPIQGWGNTIYF. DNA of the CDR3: TGTGCCAGCAGTCCTATTCAGGGGTGGGGAAACACCATATATTTT.

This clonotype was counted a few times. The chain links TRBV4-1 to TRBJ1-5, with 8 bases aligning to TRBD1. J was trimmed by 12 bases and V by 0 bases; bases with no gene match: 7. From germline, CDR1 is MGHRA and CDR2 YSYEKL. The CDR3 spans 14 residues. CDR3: CASSQEQGVGVQHF. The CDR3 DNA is TGCGCCAGCAGCCAAGAACAGGGGGTTGGGGTCCAGCATTTT.

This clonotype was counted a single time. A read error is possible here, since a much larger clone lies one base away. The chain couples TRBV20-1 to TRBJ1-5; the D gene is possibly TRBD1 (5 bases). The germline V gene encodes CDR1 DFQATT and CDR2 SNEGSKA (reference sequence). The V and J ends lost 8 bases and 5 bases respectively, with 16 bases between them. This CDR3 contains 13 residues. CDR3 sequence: CSSLTVGDQPQHF. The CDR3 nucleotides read TGCAGTTCCCTGACAGTAGGCGATCAGCCCCAGCATTTT.

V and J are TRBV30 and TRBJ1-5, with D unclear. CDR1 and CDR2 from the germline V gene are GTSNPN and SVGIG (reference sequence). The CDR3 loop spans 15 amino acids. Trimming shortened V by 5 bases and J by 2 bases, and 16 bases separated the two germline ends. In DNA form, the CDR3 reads TGTGCCTGGGGCTCAAGGGTGCCCGGCAATCAGCCCCAGCATTTT. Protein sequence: CAWGSRVPGNQPQHF.

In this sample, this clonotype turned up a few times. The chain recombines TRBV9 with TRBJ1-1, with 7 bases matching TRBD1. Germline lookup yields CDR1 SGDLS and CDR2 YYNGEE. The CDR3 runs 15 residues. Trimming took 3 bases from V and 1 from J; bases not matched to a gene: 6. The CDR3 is CASSALGTANTEAFF. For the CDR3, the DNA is TGTGCCAGCAGCGCACTCGGGACAGCGAACACTGAAGCTTTCTTT.

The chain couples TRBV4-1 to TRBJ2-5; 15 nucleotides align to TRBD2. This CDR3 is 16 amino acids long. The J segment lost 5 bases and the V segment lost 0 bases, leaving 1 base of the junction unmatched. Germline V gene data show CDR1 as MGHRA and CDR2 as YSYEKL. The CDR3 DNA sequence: TGCGCCAGCAGCCAAGATGGGACTAGCGGGGGGGAGACCCAGTACTTC. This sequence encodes CASSQDGTSGGETQYF.

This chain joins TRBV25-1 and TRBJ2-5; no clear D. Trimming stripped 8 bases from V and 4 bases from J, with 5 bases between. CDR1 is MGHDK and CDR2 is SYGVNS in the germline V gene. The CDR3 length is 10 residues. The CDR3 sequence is CASRRETQYF. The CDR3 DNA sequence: TGTGCCAGCCGGCGAGAGACCCAGTACTTC.

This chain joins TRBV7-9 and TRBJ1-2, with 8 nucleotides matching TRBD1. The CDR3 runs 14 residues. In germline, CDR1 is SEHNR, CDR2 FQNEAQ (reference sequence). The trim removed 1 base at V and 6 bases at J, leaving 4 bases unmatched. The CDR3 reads CASSLVQGADGYTF. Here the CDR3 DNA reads TGTGCCAGCAGCTTAGTGCAGGGGGCTGATGGCTACACCTTC.

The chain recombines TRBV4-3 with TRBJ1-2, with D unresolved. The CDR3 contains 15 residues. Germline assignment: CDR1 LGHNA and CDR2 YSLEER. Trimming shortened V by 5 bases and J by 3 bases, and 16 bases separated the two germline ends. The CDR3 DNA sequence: TGCGCCAGCAGCTCTGAGAAGGGAAGTCACTATGGCTACACCTTC. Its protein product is CASSSEKGSHYGYTF.

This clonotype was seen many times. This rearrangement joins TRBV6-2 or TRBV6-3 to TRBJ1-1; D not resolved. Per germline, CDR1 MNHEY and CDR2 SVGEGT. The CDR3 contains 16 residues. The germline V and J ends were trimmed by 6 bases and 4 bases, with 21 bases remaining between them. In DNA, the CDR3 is TGTGCCAGCAGCTCCTGGTCCTCCTCTTACCCCACTGAAGCTTTCTTT. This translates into CASSSWSSSYPTEAFF.

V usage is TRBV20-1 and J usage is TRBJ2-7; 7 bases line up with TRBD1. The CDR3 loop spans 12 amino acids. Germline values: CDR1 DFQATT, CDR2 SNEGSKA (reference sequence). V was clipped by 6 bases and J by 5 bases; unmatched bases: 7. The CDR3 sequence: CSARRQGDEQYF. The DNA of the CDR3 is TGCAGTGCCCGAAGACAGGGAGACGAGCAGTACTTC.

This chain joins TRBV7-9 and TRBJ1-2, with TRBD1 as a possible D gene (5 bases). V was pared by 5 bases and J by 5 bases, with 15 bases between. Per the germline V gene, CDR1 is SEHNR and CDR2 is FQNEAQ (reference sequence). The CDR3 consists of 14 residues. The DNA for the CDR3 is TGTGCCAGCAGCCCATCTGGGGCAGCATATGGCTACACCTTC. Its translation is CASSPSGAAYGYTF.

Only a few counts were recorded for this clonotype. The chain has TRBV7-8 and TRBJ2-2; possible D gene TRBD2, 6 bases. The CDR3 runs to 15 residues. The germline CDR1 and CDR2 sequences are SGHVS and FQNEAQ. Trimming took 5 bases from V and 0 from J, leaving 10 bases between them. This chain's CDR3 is CASSPRDSNTGELFF. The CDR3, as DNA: TGTGCCAGCAGCCCCCGGGACTCGAACACCGGGGAGCTGTTTTTT.